This is a list of T cell receptor beta chains from one sample in a study of T-cell memory formation after mild COVID-19. One entry per CDR3 protein, called by TCRdb with MiXCR from the 5' RACE reads. This table has around 120,000 distinct CDR3 sequences, roughly 15% appearing once. Source material: PBMCs or a T cell subset sorted from them (not recorded which). Receptors were obtained from an adult woman who had mild COVID-19 (a few samples of this study predate the infection). Cell type and time point are not known. Each CDR3 is given without its conserved first and last residue. D genes are given only for firm matches. Where a row states a size, it is once, few, many or the class of an expanded clone; other rows omit it.

.	TRBV7-9	few	TRBJ1-2	ASSFGSQGYYGYT
.	TRBV24-1	few	TRBJ1-1	ATSDLASTGGAF
TRBD1	TRBV9	few	TRBJ2-1	ASSVDGQGRNEQF
TRBD2	TRBV12-3/TRBV12-4	.	TRBJ2-4	ASSPRRLAGKNIQY
TRBD1	TRBV6-5	.	TRBJ2-5	ASSKTGGERETQY
.	TRBV24-1	medium-sized	TRBJ1-4	ATSDSRGGAGAGSNEKLF
TRBD1	TRBV7-2	few	TRBJ2-1	ASSLTSGTGRANEQF
.	TRBV5-1	.	TRBJ1-1	ASSLARGRGTEAF
TRBD2	TRBV9	few	TRBJ2-1	ASSPRTSVGNEQF
.	TRBV7-9	.	TRBJ2-7	ASSLVTMNEQY
.	TRBV20-1	few	TRBJ1-1	SAWGTMNTEAF
TRBD2	TRBV12-5	few	TRBJ2-5	ASGLVVSGGQETQY
.	TRBV27	few	TRBJ2-7	ASSSGQGVDYEQY
.	TRBV2	.	TRBJ1-1	ASNAQGVNTEAF
.	TRBV6-5	.	TRBJ2-1	ASSSPEGGEQF
.	TRBV7-2	few	TRBJ1-5	ASSPRALQPQH
TRBD1	TRBV3-1	few	TRBJ2-5	ASRALQGGPLETQY
TRBD2	TRBV4-3	.	TRBJ2-3	ASSQASGSFTDTQY